The T cell receptor beta chain described here comes from a study of T cell changes during pregnancy in multiple sclerosis. The method was immunoSEQ multiplex PCR; TCRdb's version includes in-frame clones alone and lacks a portion of them. This sample has around 21,000 clones; about 87% occur once, and the top ten carry 5.5% to 7.5%. Germline V gene data show CDR1 as MNHEY and CDR2 as SVGAGI. CDR3 length: 11 residues. The ends were cut back, 4 bases at V and 6 bases at J, with 6 bases in the middle. The sequencing used CD8+ T cells from peripheral blood mononuclear cells, collected in the third trimester of pregnancy. The receptor was derived from a female donor in good health, enrolled as a control in a pregnancy study. This chain joins TRBV6-5 and TRBJ1-2; tentative D call: TRBD1 (5 bases). The CDR3 DNA follows: TGTGCCAGCAGTTCAGGGAATGGCTACACCTTC. It codes for CASSSGNGYTF.